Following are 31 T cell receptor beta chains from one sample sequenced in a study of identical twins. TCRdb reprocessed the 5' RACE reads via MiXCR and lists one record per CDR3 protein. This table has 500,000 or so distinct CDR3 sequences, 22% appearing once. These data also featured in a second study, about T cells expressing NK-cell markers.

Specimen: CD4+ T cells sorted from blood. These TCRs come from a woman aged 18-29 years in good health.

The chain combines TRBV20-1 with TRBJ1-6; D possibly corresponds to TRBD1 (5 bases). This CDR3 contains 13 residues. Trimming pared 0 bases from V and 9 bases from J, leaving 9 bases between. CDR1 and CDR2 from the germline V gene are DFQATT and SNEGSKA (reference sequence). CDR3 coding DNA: TGCAGTGCTAGAGAGTCGGGACGTTCACCCCTCCACTTT. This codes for CSARESGRSPLHF.

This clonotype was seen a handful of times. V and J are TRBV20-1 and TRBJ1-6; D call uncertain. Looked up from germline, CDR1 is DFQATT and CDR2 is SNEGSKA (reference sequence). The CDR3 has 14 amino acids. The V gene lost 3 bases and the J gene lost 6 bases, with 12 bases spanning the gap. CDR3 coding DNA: TGCAGTGCTAGCCACGGAGACCTTAATTCACCCCTCCACTTT. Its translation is CSASHGDLNSPLHF.

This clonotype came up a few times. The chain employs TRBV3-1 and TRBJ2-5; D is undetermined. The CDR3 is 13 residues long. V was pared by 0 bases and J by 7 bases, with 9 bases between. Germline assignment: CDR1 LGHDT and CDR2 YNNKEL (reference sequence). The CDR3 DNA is TGTGCCAGCAGCCAAGATCTTGTGGGGACCCAGTACTTC. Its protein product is CASSQDLVGTQYF.

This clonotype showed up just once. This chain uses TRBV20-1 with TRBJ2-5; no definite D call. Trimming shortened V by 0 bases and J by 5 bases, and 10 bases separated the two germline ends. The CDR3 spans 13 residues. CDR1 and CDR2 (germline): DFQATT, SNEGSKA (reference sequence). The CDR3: CSARDPQKETQYF. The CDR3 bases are TGCAGTGCTAGAGATCCGCAGAAGGAGACCCAGTACTTC.

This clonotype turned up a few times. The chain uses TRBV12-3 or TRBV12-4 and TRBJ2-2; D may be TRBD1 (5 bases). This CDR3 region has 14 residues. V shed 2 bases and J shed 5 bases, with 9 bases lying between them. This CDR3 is CASSLSRVTGELFF. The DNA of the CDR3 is TGTGCCAGCAGTTTAAGCAGGGTGACCGGGGAGCTGTTTTTT.

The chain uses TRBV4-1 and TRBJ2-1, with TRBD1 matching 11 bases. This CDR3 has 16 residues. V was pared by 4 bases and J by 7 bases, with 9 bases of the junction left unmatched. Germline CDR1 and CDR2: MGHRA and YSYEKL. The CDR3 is CASSPSGTGGKNEQFF. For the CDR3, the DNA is TGCGCCAGCAGCCCATCCGGGACAGGGGGGAAGAATGAGCAGTTCTTC.

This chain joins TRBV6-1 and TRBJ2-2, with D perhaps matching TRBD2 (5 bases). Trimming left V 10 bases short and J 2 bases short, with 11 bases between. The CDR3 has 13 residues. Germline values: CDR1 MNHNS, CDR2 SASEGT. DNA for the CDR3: TGTGCCACCCGGGGTGATAACACCGGGGAGCTGTTTTTT. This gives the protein CATRGDNTGELFF.

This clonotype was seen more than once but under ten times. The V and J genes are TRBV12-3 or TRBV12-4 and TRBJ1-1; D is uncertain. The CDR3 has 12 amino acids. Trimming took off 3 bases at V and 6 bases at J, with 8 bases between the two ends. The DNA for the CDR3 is TGTGCCAGCAGTTTCACCGGGCCTGAAGCTTTCTTT. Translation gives CASSFTGPEAFF.

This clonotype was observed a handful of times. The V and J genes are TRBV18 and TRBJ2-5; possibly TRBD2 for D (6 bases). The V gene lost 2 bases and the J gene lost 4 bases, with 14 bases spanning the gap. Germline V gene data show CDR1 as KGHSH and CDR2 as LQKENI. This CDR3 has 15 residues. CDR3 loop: CASSPLGLSGETQYF. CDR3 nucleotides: TGTGCCAGCTCACCATTGGGCCTTAGCGGAGAGACCCAGTACTTC. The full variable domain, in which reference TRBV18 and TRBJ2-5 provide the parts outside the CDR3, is NAGVMQNPRHLVRRRGQEARLRCSPMKGHSHVYWYRQLPEEGLKFMVYLQKENIIDESGMPKERFSAEFPKEGPSILRIQQVVRGDSAAYFCASSPLGLSGETQYFGPGTRLLVL.

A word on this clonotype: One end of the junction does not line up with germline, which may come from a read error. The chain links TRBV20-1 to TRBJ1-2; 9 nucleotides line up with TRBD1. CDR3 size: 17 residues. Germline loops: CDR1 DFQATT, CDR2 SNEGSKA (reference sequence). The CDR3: CSASQLAGTGYDYGYTF. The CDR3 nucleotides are TGCAGTGCTAGTCAACTCGCCGGGACAGGGTATGACTATGGCTATACCTTC.

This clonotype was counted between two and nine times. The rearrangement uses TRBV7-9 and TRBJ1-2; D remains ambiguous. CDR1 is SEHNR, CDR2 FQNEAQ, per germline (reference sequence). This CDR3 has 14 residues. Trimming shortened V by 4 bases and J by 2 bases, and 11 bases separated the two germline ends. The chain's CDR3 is CASSSNHPNYGYTF. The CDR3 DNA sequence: TGTGCCAGCAGCTCGAACCATCCAAACTATGGCTACACCTTC.

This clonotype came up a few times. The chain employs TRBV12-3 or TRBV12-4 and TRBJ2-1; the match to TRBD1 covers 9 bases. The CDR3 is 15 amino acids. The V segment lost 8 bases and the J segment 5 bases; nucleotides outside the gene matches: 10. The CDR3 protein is CASYVGQGTNNEQFF. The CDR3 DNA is TGTGCCAGCTACGTCGGACAGGGGACAAACAATGAGCAGTTCTTC.

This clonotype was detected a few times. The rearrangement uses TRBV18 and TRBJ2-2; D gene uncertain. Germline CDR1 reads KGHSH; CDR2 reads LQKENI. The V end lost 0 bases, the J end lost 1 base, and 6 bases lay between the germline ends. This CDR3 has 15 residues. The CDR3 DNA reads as TGTGCCAGCTCACCACCGGCAAAGAACACCGGGGAGCTGTTTTTT. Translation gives CASSPPAKNTGELFF. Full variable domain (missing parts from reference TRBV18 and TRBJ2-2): NAGVMQNPRHLVRRRGQEARLRCSPMKGHSHVYWYRQLPEEGLKFMVYLQKENIIDESGMPKERFSAEFPKEGPSILRIQQVVRGDSAAYFCASSPPAKNTGELFFGEGSRLTVL.

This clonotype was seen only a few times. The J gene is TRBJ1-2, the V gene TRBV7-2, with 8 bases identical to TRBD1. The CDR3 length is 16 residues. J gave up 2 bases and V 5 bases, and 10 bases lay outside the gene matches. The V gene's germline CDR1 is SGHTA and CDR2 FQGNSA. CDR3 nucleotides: TGTGCCAGCAGCGCCCCCTCCCGGACAGGGAACTATGGCTACACCTTC. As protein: CASSAPSRTGNYGYTF. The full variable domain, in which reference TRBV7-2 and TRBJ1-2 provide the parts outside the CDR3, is GAGVSQSPSNKVTEKGKDVELRCDPISGHTALYWYRQSLGQGLEFLIYFQGNSAPDKSGLPSDRFSAERTGGSVSTLTIQRTQQEDSAVYLCASSAPSRTGNYGYTFGSGTRLTVV.

This chain's CDR3 is CASSSRTSKASDTQYF. CDR3 bases: TGTGCCAGCAGCTCCCGGACTTCTAAGGCCTCAGATACGCAGTATTTT. The genes are TRBV5-4 and TRBJ2-3; D may be TRBD2 (5 bases). The CDR3 extends over 16 amino acids. CDR1 and CDR2 from the germline V gene are SGHNT and YYREEE (reference sequence). The V gene lost 3 bases and the J gene lost 4 bases, with 18 bases spanning the gap.

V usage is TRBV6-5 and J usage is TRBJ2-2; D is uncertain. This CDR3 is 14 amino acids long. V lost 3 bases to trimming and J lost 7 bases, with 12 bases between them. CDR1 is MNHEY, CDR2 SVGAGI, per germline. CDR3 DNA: TGTGCCAGCAGTTATTTCTCTGGAAACGGGGAGCTGTTTTTT. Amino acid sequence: CASSYFSGNGELFF.

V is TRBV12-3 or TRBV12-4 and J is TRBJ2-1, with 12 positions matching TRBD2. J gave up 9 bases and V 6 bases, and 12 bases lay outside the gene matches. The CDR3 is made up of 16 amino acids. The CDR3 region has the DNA TGTGCCAGCAGCTCTATGCTAGCGGGAGGGTCGATTGAGCAGTTCTTC. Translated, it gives CASSSMLAGGSIEQFF.

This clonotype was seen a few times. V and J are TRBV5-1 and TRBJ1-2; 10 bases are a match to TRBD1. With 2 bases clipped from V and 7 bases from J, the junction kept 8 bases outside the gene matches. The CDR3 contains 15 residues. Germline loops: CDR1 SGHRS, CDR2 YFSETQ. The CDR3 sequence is CASSLQGTGAGGYTF. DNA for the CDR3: TGCGCCAGCAGCTTACAAGGGACAGGGGCCGGTGGCTACACCTTC. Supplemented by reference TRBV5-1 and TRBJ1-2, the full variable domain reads KAGVTQTPRYLIKTRGQQVTLSCSPISGHRSVSWYQQTPGQGLQFLFEYFSETQRNKGNFPGRFSGRQFSNSRSEMNVSTLELGDSALYLCASSLQGTGAGGYTFGSGTRLTVV.

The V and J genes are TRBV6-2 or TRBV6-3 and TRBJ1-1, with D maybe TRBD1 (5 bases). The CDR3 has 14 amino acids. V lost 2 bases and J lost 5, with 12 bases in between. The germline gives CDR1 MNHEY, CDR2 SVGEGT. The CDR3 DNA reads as TGTGCCAGCAGTTACCAAGGGGCTGGAACTGAAGCTTTCTTT. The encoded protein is CASSYQGAGTEAFF.

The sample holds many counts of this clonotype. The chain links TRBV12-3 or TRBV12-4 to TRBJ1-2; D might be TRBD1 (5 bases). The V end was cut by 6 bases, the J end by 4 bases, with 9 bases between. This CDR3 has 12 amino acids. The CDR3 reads CASRTGGYGYTF. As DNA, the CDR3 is TGTGCCAGCAGGACCGGGGGCTATGGCTACACCTTC.

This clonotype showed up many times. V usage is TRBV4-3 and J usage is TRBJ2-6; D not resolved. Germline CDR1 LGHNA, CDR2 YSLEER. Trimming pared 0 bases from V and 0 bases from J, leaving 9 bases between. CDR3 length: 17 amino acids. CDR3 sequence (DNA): TGCGCCAGCAGCCAAGAGAATCGGATCTCTGGGGCCAACGTCCTGACTTTC. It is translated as CASSQENRISGANVLTF.

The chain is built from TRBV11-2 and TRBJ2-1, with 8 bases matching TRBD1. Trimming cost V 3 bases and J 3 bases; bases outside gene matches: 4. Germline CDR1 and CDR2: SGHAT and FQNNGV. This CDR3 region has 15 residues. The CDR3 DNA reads TGTGCCAGCAGCTTTCAGGGGGCCTACTACAATGAGCAGTTCTTC. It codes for CASSFQGAYYNEQFF.

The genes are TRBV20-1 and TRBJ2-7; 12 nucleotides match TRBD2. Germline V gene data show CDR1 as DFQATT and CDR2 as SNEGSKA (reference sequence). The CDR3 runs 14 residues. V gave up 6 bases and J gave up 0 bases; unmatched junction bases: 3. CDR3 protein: CSARLAGASYEQYF. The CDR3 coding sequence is TGCAGTGCGAGACTAGCGGGGGCCTCCTACGAGCAGTACTTC.

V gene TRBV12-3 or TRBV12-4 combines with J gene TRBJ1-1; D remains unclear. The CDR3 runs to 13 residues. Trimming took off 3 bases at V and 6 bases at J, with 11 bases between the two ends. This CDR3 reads CASSFLQEAEAFF. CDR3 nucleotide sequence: TGTGCCAGCAGTTTTCTCCAGGAGGCTGAAGCTTTCTTT.

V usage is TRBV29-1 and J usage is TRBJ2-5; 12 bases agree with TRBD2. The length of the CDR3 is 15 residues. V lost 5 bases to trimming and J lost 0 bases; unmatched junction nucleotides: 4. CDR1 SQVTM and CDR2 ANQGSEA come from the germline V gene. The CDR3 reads CSVSGTSGYQETQYF. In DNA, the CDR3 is TGCAGCGTTTCCGGGACTAGCGGGTACCAAGAGACCCAGTACTTC.

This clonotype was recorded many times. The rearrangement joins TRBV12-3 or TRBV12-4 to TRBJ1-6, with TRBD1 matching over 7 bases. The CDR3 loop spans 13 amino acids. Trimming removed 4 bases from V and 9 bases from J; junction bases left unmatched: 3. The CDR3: CASSSDRVSPLHF. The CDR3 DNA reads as TGTGCCAGCAGTTCAGACAGGGTTTCACCCCTCCACTTT.

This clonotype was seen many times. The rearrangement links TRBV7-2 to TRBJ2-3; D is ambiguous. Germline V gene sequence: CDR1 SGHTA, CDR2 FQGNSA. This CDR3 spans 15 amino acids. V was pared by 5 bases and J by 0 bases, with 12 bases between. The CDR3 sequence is CASSPLGLSTDTQYF. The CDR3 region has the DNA TGTGCCAGCAGCCCTCTAGGTCTAAGCACAGATACGCAGTATTTT.

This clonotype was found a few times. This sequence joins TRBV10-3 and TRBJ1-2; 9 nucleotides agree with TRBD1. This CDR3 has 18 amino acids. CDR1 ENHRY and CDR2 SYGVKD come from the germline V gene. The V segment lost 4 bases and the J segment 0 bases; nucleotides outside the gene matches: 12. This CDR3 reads CAISGLMGQGLSNYGYTF. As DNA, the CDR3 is TGTGCCATCAGTGGTCTAATGGGACAGGGACTCTCTAACTATGGCTACACCTTC.

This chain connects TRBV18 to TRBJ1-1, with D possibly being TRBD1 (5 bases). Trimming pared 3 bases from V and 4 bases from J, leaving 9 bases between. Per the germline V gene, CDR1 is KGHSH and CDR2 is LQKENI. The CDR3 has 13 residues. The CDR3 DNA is TGTGCCAGCTCACCCTTGGGGACCACTGAAGCTTTCTTT. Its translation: CASSPLGTTEAFF.

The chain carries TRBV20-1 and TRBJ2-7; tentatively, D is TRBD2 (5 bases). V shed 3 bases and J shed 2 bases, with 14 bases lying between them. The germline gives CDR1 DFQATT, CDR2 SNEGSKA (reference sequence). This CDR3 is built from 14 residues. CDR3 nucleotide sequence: TGCAGTGCTAGGGCCGCCGGGCGGGCCTACGAGCAGTACTTC. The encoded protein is CSARAAGRAYEQYF.

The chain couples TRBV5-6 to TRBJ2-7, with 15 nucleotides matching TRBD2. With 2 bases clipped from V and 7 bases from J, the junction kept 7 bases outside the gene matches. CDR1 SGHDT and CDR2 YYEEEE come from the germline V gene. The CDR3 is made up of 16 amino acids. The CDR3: CASSFGLAGGHWEQYF. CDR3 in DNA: TGTGCCAGCAGCTTTGGACTAGCGGGGGGGCACTGGGAGCAGTACTTC.